Presented here are 18 T cell receptor beta chains from one specimen sequenced in a study of T cells in Graves' hyperthyroidism and ophthalmopathy. Researchers amplified the TCR beta CDR3 regions from RNA transcripts. With the HTBI primer set, the TCR CDR3 went through a first round of RT-PCR. Via MiXCR, TCRdb re-called the multiplex PCR reads, giving one row per CDR3 protein. The table has hundreds of thousands of distinct CDR3 sequences, under 15% seen once. The specimen was blood. Receptors originate from a man younger than 35 with Graves' ophthalmopathy.

This clonotype was detected many times. V gene TRBV30 combines with J gene TRBJ1-2, with unresolved D. Looked up from germline, CDR1 is GTSNPN and CDR2 is SVGIG (reference sequence). Trimming took 1 base from V and 2 from J, leaving 11 bases between them. The CDR3 consists of 14 residues. CDR3 sequence (DNA): TGTGCCTGGAGTGGCGCGTCCTTAAACTATGGCTACACCTTC. It is translated as CAWSGASLNYGYTF.

This clonotype was seen at least ten times. The rearrangement joins TRBV9 to TRBJ1-2, with D possibly TRBD1 on 5 matching bases. The V end lost 0 bases, the J end lost 4 bases, and 10 bases lay between the germline ends. The CDR3 has 14 amino acids. CDR1 and CDR2 from the germline V gene are SGDLS and YYNGEE. For the CDR3, the DNA is TGTGCCAGCAGCGTAGAGGGGCGGGCCTATGGCTACACCTTC. It codes for CASSVEGRAYGYTF.

This clonotype was seen a handful of times. This sequence may be a read error, since a much larger clone differs from it by one base. The chain employs TRBV30 and TRBJ2-5; 7 bases match TRBD2. Germline CDR1 is GTSNPN and CDR2 is SVGIG (reference sequence). After removal of 2 bases from V and 5 bases from J, the junction contained 8 bases not matched to a gene. The CDR3 is made up of 14 amino acids. In nucleotides, the CDR3 is TGTGCCTGGAGTCTTTGCGGGAGTTGGGAGACCCAGTACTTC. Protein: CAWSLCGSWETQYF. Looking up the rest from reference TRBV30 and TRBJ2-5 gives the full variable domain: SQTIHQWPATLVQPVGSPLSLECTVEGTSNPNLYWYRQAAGRGLQLLFYSVGIGQISSEVPQNLSASRPQDRQFILSSKKLLLSDSGFYLCAWSLCGSWETQYFGPGTRLLVL.

This rearrangement joins TRBV19 to TRBJ2-5; 13 bases match TRBD2. The germline gives CDR1 LNHDA, CDR2 SQIVND (reference sequence). After removal of 9 bases from V and 9 bases from J, the junction contained 13 bases not matched to a gene. This CDR3 has 15 amino acids. The CDR3 DNA reads TGTGCCAGCAAGCCGGGACTAGCGGGGCTGGAGGCCCAGTACTTC. Its protein is CASKPGLAGLEAQYF.

In this sample, this clonotype turned up once. This rearrangement joins TRBV5-1 to TRBJ2-3; 7 bases agree with TRBD1. The V segment lost 0 bases and the J segment 4 bases; nucleotides outside the gene matches: 5. Germline CDR1 is SGHRS and CDR2 is YFSETQ. This CDR3 has 15 amino acids. Here the CDR3 reads CASSLEGAASDTQYF. For the CDR3, the DNA is TGCGCCAGCAGCTTGGAGGGGGCGGCTTCAGATACGCAGTATTTT.

This clonotype was seen repeatedly, ten times or more. The CDR3 region has the DNA TGTGCCAGCTCACCCACCGGTCGGACCCAGTACTTC. Translation gives CASSPTGRTQYF. The V and J genes are TRBV18 and TRBJ2-5; D not certain. Germline CDR1 and CDR2: KGHSH and LQKENI. With 3 bases removed from V and 7 bases from J, the gap between germline ends came to 9 bases. The CDR3 is 12 amino acids.

This clonotype has at least ten counts. This sequence joins TRBV11-2 and TRBJ2-7; no reliable D call. The ends were cut back, 10 bases at V and 0 bases at J, with 22 bases in the middle. The germline CDR1 and CDR2 sequences are SGHAT and FQNNGV. CDR3 length: 16 residues. CDR3 bases: TGTGCCACTTATGCCGAGCCCATCATTAGCTCCTACGAGCAGTACTTC. Its translation is CATYAEPIISSYEQYF.

Many counts were recorded for this clonotype. This chain links TRBV12-3 or TRBV12-4 with TRBJ2-7; D remains ambiguous. V lost 5 bases to trimming and J lost 0 bases, with 11 bases between them. This CDR3 comprises 14 residues. CDR3 sequence (DNA): TGTGCCAGCAGTGCGACCGGTAACTCCTACGAGCAGTACTTC. This codes for CASSATGNSYEQYF.

There are a few counts of this clonotype. The chain has TRBV4-1 and TRBJ2-3; 7 bases are a match to TRBD2. Germline CDR1 and CDR2: MGHRA and YSYEKL. The CDR3 covers 16 residues. Trimming took 2 bases from V and 4 from J; bases not matched to a gene: 9. CDR3 coding DNA: TGCGCCAGCAGCCAACTTCGGACTAGAGAGGCAGATACGCAGTATTTT. As protein: CASSQLRTREADTQYF.

CDR3 sequence (DNA): TGCAGTGGACTGTCTGGGGCCAACGTCCTGACTTTC. Its protein product is CSGLSGANVLTF. This chain uses TRBV29-1 with TRBJ2-6, with D possibly matching TRBD2 (5 bases). Germline V gene lookup returns CDR1 SQVTM and CDR2 ANQGSEA. The length of the CDR3 is 12 residues.

There are many counts of this clonotype. The chain recombines TRBV6-5 with TRBJ2-7; 9 nucleotides line up with TRBD1. Per the germline V gene, CDR1 is MNHEY and CDR2 is SVGAGI. The CDR3 is 16 residues long. The ends lost 0 bases at V and 4 bases at J; junction bases unmatched: 7. In nucleotides, the CDR3 is TGTGCCAGCAGTTACTCCGGGGGGACAGGGTCTTACGAGCAGTACTTC. Encoded protein: CASSYSGGTGSYEQYF.

As concerns this clonotype: Just one base apart from a much larger clone, this may be a read error. CDR3 region: CVSSPGFPHLHF. DNA for the CDR3: TGTGTCAGCAGCCCAGGTTTTCCTCACCTCCACTTT. This chain joins TRBV7-6 and TRBJ1-6; D is unresolved. Germline V gene data show CDR1 as SGHVS and CDR2 as FNYEAQ. The length of the CDR3 is 12 residues. Based on the CDR3 plus reference TRBV7-6 and TRBJ1-6, the full variable domain is GAGVSQSPRYKVTKRGQDVALRCDPISGHVSLYWYRQALGQGPEFLTYFNYEAQQDKSGLPNDRFSAERPEGSISTLTIQRTEQRDSAMYRCVSSPGFPHLHFGNGTRLTVT.

Ten or more counts support this clonotype. The chain carries TRBV20-1 and TRBJ1-5; D gene uncertain. The germline gives CDR1 DFQATT, CDR2 SNEGSKA (reference sequence). The CDR3 loop spans 13 amino acids. V lost 3 bases and J lost 0, with 6 bases in between. The CDR3, as DNA: TGCAGTGCTAGGTCAGATAGCAATCAGCCCCAGCATTTT. It codes for CSARSDSNQPQHF.

A few counts support this clonotype. The chain employs TRBV7-8 and TRBJ2-7; 10 bases line up with TRBD1. The junction had 3 bases not matched to a gene; V was cut back by 1 base and J by 3 bases. The CDR3 has 15 residues. Germline values: CDR1 SGHVS, CDR2 FQNEAQ. The CDR3 spells CASSLGRDRGYEQYF. Written as DNA, the CDR3 is TGTGCCAGCAGCTTAGGCCGGGACAGGGGCTACGAGCAGTACTTC.

This clonotype came up many times. The chain combines TRBV6-1 with TRBJ2-1; 8 positions match TRBD2. Germline values: CDR1 MNHNS, CDR2 SASEGT. V dropped 3 bases and J dropped 4; count of bases not matched to a gene: 8. The CDR3 sequence is 16 residues long. The CDR3 DNA reads TGTGCCAGCAGTGATGGCGGGGGGCCAGGGTACAATGAGCAGTTCTTC. Its translation: CASSDGGGPGYNEQFF.

In this sample, this clonotype turned up many times. The chain uses TRBV12-5 and TRBJ2-1, with D perhaps being TRBD1 or TRBD2 (5 bases each). Germline CDR1 LGHNT, CDR2 FRNRAP. V lost 4 bases, J lost 3 bases, and 19 bases lay in between. CDR3 length: 17 amino acids. The chain's CDR3 is CASGWGSEAEDYNEQFF. CDR3 in DNA: TGTGCTAGTGGTTGGGGGTCTGAGGCGGAGGACTACAATGAGCAGTTCTTC.

The table lists this clonotype with many counts. V usage is TRBV5-1 and J usage is TRBJ2-3; 9 bases are a match to TRBD2. Germline V gives CDR1 SGHRS, CDR2 YFSETQ. V lost 1 base and J lost 5; bases outside the gene matches: 5. The CDR3 sequence is 15 residues long. DNA of the CDR3: TGCGCCAGCAGCTTGATGCGGGGGGGCCGAGATACGCAGTATTTT. Amino acids: CASSLMRGGRDTQYF.

At least ten counts were recorded for this clonotype. V is TRBV3-1 and J is TRBJ1-5, with no clear D. Germline lookup yields CDR1 LGHDT and CDR2 YNNKEL (reference sequence). CDR3 length: 15 residues. With 3 bases removed from V and 7 bases from J, the gap between germline ends came to 16 bases. CDR3 bases: TGTGCCAGCAGCCAGAACCTCACCCCGGACCAGCCCCAGCATTTT. The encoded protein is CASSQNLTPDQPQHF.